The present T cell receptor beta chain was sequenced within a study of T cell responses to AZD1222 COVID-19 vaccine. Measured with immunoSEQ multiplex PCR; TCRdb has only the in-frame clones, and not every one. The sample has tens of thousands of clones; roughly 84% are singletons. Note on this clone: Its target is unknown.

J lost 6 bases, V lost 0 bases, and 2 bases had no gene match. Germline V gene data show CDR1 as SGHRS and CDR2 as YFSETQ. The CDR3 is 15 residues long. Second doses at about 4 or about 12 weeks were pooled. Study results and caveats: Of the AZD1222 recipients, only 5 or 6 were seropositive at baseline. Clonal diversity was possibly underestimated; the donors were predominantly white British and more often female. Reportedly, close to half of spike-specific TCRs are directed against unmutated variant regions.

The receptor was isolated from an adult who received the AZD1222 COVID-19 vaccine. The rearrangement uses TRBV5-1 and TRBJ2-1; 11 positions agree with TRBD2. The source material was peripheral blood, sampled 28 days after the second AZD1222 dose. The CDR3 sequence is CASSLVAGGRNEQFF. The CDR3 nucleotides are TGCGCCAGCAGCTTGGTAGCGGGGGGGCGCAATGAGCAGTTCTTC.